This TCR beta chain was recorded in a study of OX40 agonist ivuxolimab in advanced cancers. Study-wide background: Averaging about 60 years in age, with a range of 23 to 79, the cohort was 65% to 90% male. Three partial responders included one hepatocellular carcinoma patient and two cutaneous melanoma patients.

CDR3 length: 14 residues. V was pared by 3 bases and J by 5 bases, with 13 bases between. Germline CDR1 reads LNHDA; CDR2 reads SQIVND (reference sequence). Study observations and caveats: Individuals who were partial responders at 0.1-3.0 mg/kg had clonal expansion that ranked among the lowest.

The repertoire was sequenced with immunoSEQ multiplex PCR; TCRdb's copy has only in-frame clones and lacks some. The sample lists approximately 70,000 clones; around nine tenths were seen once. Points on this clone: Its antigen remains unidentified.

The rearrangement uses TRBV19 and TRBJ1-1; D call uncertain. The sequences come from CD4+ or CD8+ T cells sorted from blood, collected in a trial of the OX40 agonist ivuxolimab. The TCR was taken from an adult with an advanced solid tumor such as melanoma, head and neck, liver or kidney cancer. The CDR3 nucleotides are TGTGCCAGTAGTATCCGGGGAGGGATGACTGAAGCTTTCTTT. Its translation is CASSIRGGMTEAFF. Based on the CDR3 plus reference TRBV19 and TRBJ1-1, the full variable domain is DGGITQSPKYLFRKEGQNVTLSCEQNLNHDAMYWYRQDPGQGLRLIYYSQIVNDFQKGDIAEGYSVSREKKESFPLTVTSAQKNPTAFYLCASSIRGGMTEAFFGQGTRLTVV.